These T cell receptor beta chains were read from a single sample in a study of blood T cell repertoires in COVID-19. This table comes from immunoSEQ multiplex PCR, and its TCRdb copy is limited to in-frame clones, with some not included. The sample has a few hundred thousand clones, 88% seen once. The specimen sequenced was peripheral blood. All receptors come from a man older than 75 with acute or convalescent COVID-19. Both conserved end residues are part of each CDR3. D genes are given only for firm matches. The size field is filled for only some rows; it gives once, few, many or a size class.

size,J,V,D,CDR3,DNA
-,TRBJ2-3,TRBV3-1/TRBV3-2,TRBD2,CASSPPGGGAALGTDTQYF,TGTGCCAGCAGCCCCCCCGGCGGGGGGGCCGCGTTAGGGACAGATACGCAGTATTTT
-,TRBJ2-1,TRBV24-1,-,CATSDQTGQDYNEQFF,TGTGCCACCAGTGACCAAACAGGGCAAGATTACAATGAGCAGTTCTTC
-,TRBJ1-5,TRBV6-2/TRBV6-3,-,CASSYSLQGNQPQHF,TGTGCCAGCAGTTACTCTCTTCAGGGGAATCAGCCCCAGCATTTT
-,TRBJ2-1,TRBV7-9,TRBD1,CASGRTGAYNEQFF,TGTGCCAGCGGGAGGACAGGGGCGTACAATGAGCAGTTCTTC
-,TRBJ2-7,TRBV7-3,TRBD2,CASSSGLATHEQYF,TGTGCCAGCAGCTCGGGACTAGCGACCCACGAGCAGTACTTC
once,TRBJ1-6,TRBV2,-,CASSEALGGPLNSPLHF,TGTGCCAGCAGTGAAGCGCTTGGGGGCCCCCTTAATTCACCCCTCCACTTT
-,TRBJ1-4,TRBV9,-,CASSVGGRTNEKLFF,TGTGCCAGCAGCGTCGGGGGGCGAACTAATGAAAAACTGTTTTTT
-,TRBJ2-7,TRBV19,-,CASSPSGGREQYF,TGTGCCAGTAGTCCGAGCGGAGGGCGCGAGCAGTACTTC
-,TRBJ2-5,TRBV7-9,-,CASSPDSLQETQYF,TGTGCCAGCAGCCCGGACAGCCTCCAAGAGACCCAGTACTTC
-,TRBJ2-1,TRBV28,TRBD2,CASSLLLAGVLNEQFF,TGTGCCAGCAGTTTATTACTAGCGGGAGTCCTCAATGAGCAGTTCTTC
-,TRBJ1-3,TRBV19,-,CASSMGDTVMDTIYF,TGTGCCAGTAGTATGGGGGACACCGTTATGGACACCATATATTTT
-,TRBJ1-1,TRBV25-1,-,CASSGLPRTEAFF,TGTGCCAGCAGTGGACTCCCTCGGACTGAAGCTTTCTTT
-,TRBJ2-3,TRBV20-1,-,CSASLQGRGTDTQYF,TGCAGTGCTAGTCTCCAGGGAAGGGGCACAGATACGCAGTATTTT
-,TRBJ2-1,TRBV7-2,-,CASSKTRRNNEQFF,TGTGCCAGCAGCAAAACTAGGCGAAACAATGAGCAGTTCTTC
-,TRBJ1-5,TRBV28,-,CASSQGMNNQPQHF,TGTGCCAGCAGTCAGGGGATGAACAATCAGCCCCAGCATTTT
-,TRBJ1-2,TRBV29-1,TRBD1,CSVEDRGTANYGYTF,TGCAGCGTTGAAGATCGCGGGACAGCTAACTATGGCTACACCTTC
-,TRBJ1-4,TRBV29-1,-,CSVLPIQGEKLFF,TGCAGCGTCCTTCCCATCCAGGGGGAAAAACTGTTTTTT
-,TRBJ2-1,TRBV7-9,TRBD2,CASSLALGGGYNEQFF,TGTGCCAGCAGCTTAGCGCTAGGCGGGGGGTACAATGAGCAGTTCTTC
-,TRBJ2-5,TRBV7-3,-,CASSPTGLETQYF,TGTGCCAGCAGCCCCACGGGTTTAGAGACCCAGTACTTC
-,TRBJ1-1,TRBV12-3/TRBV12-4,-,CASSSQGRTEAFF,TGTGCCAGCAGTTCCCAGGGGAGAACTGAAGCTTTCTTT
-,TRBJ2-5,TRBV10-3,TRBD1,CAISDPGQGAGETQYF,TGTGCCATCAGTGACCCTGGACAGGGGGCAGGGGAGACCCAGTACTTC
once,TRBJ1-4,TRBV19,TRBD1,CASGGTGTGNEKLFF,TGTGCCAGTGGGGGAACCGGGACAGGGAATGAAAAACTGTTTTTT
once,TRBJ2-7,TRBV21-1,-,CASSRSYGTGVYF,TGTGCCAGCAGCAGAAGTTACGGGACAGGGGTATACTTC
few,TRBJ1-4,TRBV10-1,-,CASSELRPDEKLFF,TGCGCCAGCAGTGAGCTGCGGCCTGATGAAAAACTGTTTTTT
-,TRBJ2-7,TRBV15,TRBD1,CATSRGDRNYEQYF,TGTGCCACCAGCCGAGGGGACAGGAATTACGAGCAGTACTTC
-,TRBJ2-7,TRBV6-1,TRBD1,CASRDRQGKRYEQYF,TGTGCCAGCAGGGATCGACAGGGAAAACGTTACGAGCAGTACTTC
-,TRBJ2-7,TRBV6-5,TRBD1,CASSYSSRGHYEQYF,TGTGCCAGCAGTTACTCTTCAAGGGGGCACTACGAGCAGTACTTC
-,TRBJ2-3,TRBV29-1,TRBD1,CSVRPGGSTDTQYF,TGCAGCGTTAGGCCAGGGGGTAGCACAGATACGCAGTATTTT
-,TRBJ2-1,TRBV7-3,TRBD2,CASSQSGTSVYNEQFF,TGTGCCAGCAGCCAATCCGGGACTAGCGTCTACAATGAGCAGTTCTTC
-,TRBJ1-2,TRBV6-2/TRBV6-3,-,CASSHHRVANYGYTF,TGTGCCAGCAGTCATCACAGGGTCGCAAACTATGGCTACACCTTC
few,TRBJ2-5,TRBV4-3,TRBD2,CASSQEGELAGRQETQYF,TGCGCCAGCAGCCAAGAAGGGGAACTAGCGGGGAGGCAAGAGACCCAGTACTTC
-,TRBJ1-2,TRBV6-2/TRBV6-3,TRBD1,CASSYPTGLNYGYTF,TGTGCCAGCAGTTATCCGACAGGGTTGAACTATGGCTACACCTTC
-,TRBJ2-1,TRBV6-5,-,CASRKEGGGRNEQFF,TGTGCCAGCAGAAAAGAGGGGGGGGGCCGAAATGAGCAGTTCTTC
-,TRBJ2-7,TRBV28,TRBD1,CASNQQGDEQYF,TGTGCCAGCAACCAACAGGGGGACGAGCAGTACTTC
once,TRBJ1-2,TRBV5-1,-,CASSLEGAGGYTF,TGCGCCAGCAGCTTGGAAGGGGCTGGCGGCTACACCTTC
-,TRBJ1-5,TRBV7-9,TRBD1,CASSHGQGRISQPQHF,TGTGCCAGCAGTCACGGACAGGGTCGGATAAGTCAGCCCCAGCATTTT
once,TRBJ2-2,TRBV5-1,-,CASSSNTGYTGELFF,TGCGCCAGCAGCTCCAATACAGGGTACACCGGGGAGCTGTTTTTT
-,TRBJ2-1,TRBV6-2/TRBV6-3,-,CASSRSGIDREQFF,TGTGCCAGCAGTCGGAGCGGTATAGATAGGGAGCAGTTCTTC